The clone carrying this T cell receptor beta chain was seen ten or more times. The CDR3 runs 14 residues. Deletions cut 5 bases from V and 0 bases from J, with 10 bases between. CDR1 MDHEN and CDR2 SYDVKM come from the germline V gene. The data were taken from a study of CD8 T cells in ankylosing spondylitis. Each CDR3 protein is one row after TCRdb ran MiXCR on the 5' RACE reads. The sample has some 220,000 distinct CDR3 sequences, 8% to 10% seen once. The gene calls are TRBV28 and TRBJ1-1; the D gene is possibly TRBD1 (5 bases). The sample was blood, either unsorted or a sorted T cell fraction (not recorded which). This TCR derives from a female donor with ankylosing spondylitis or in good health (not recorded which). In DNA, the CDR3 is TGTGCCAGCAGTACAGGCGGATTGAACACTGAAGCTTTCTTT. Its translation: CASSTGGLNTEAFF.